Presented here are 14 T cell receptor beta chains from one specimen sequenced in a study of T cells in localized non-small cell lung cancer. Sequencing was performed with immunoSEQ multiplex PCR; in TCRdb, only in-frame clones are kept and a portion is missing. The sample lists over 1,000 clones, 30% to 35% seen once, with 8% to 9.5% in the top ten. Material: normal lung tissue next to the tumor, obtained before any cancer treatment. The receptors originated from a male donor at least 60 years old with stage I squamous cell lung carcinoma.

The rearrangement links TRBV18 to TRBJ1-1; no definite D call. There are 16 residues in the CDR3. CDR1 and CDR2 from the germline V gene are KGHSH and LQKENI. Trimming removed 3 bases at V and 1 base at J, with 15 bases between. The chain's CDR3 is CASSPSLPPSNTEAFF. CDR3 DNA: TGTGCCAGCTCACCTAGCCTGCCCCCATCGAACACTGAAGCTTTCTTT.

Only a few counts were recorded for this clone. The chain carries TRBV27 and TRBJ1-5, with 7 bases that match TRBD1. The CDR3 loop spans 14 amino acids. Per the germline V gene, CDR1 is MNHEY and CDR2 is SMNVEV (reference sequence). Trimming removed 7 bases from V and 4 bases from J; junction bases left unmatched: 7. This CDR3 reads CASKGGDSNQPQHF. In nucleotides, the CDR3 is TGTGCCAGCAAAGGTGGGGACAGTAATCAGCCCCAGCATTTT.

The chain employs TRBV6-8 and TRBJ2-5; 7 positions match TRBD1. With 5 bases clipped from V and 2 bases from J, the junction kept 5 bases outside the gene matches. The CDR3 runs to 14 residues. The germline V gene has CDR1 MNHGY and CDR2 SAAAGT. CDR3 loop: CASSDRQGQETQYF. The CDR3 region has the DNA TGTGCCAGCAGTGATCGACAGGGTCAAGAGACCCAGTACTTC.

The chain carries TRBV25-1 and TRBJ2-3; D may be TRBD2 (6 bases). Trimming took 3 bases from V and 1 from J, leaving 20 bases between them. Per germline, CDR1 MGHDK and CDR2 SYGVNS. The CDR3 has 18 residues. CDR3 DNA: TGTGCCAGCAGTGAGTGGCCTGGGGCCGGGACTGGCACAGATACGCAGTATTTT. Translating gives CASSEWPGAGTGTDTQYF.

This clone showed up just a few times. The V call is TRBV6-8, the J call TRBJ2-7; 7 bases fit TRBD2. The CDR3 consists of 14 residues. Losses at the gene ends were 4 bases for V and 4 bases for J; bases not matched to a gene: 7. Germline assignment: CDR1 MNHGY and CDR2 SAAAGT. CDR3 coding DNA: TGTGCCAGCAGTTCCGGGACTATGTATTACGAGCAGTACTTC. As protein: CASSSGTMYYEQYF.

V and J are TRBV6-8 and TRBJ2-7, with TRBD1 as a possible D gene (6 bases). The CDR3 totals 12 residues. V was shortened by 6 bases and J by 3 bases, with 9 bases between the two germline ends. Per the germline V gene, CDR1 is MNHGY and CDR2 is SAAAGT. DNA of the CDR3: TGTGCCAGCAGAGGGGACATCTACGAGCAGTACTTC. Translated, it gives CASRGDIYEQYF.

By its share, this clone is medium-sized. The V gene is TRBV11-3, the J gene TRBJ2-2, with D uncertain. The germline V gene has CDR1 SGHNT and CDR2 YENEEA. Trimming removed 5 bases from V and 6 bases from J, with 19 bases in between. This CDR3 has 16 amino acids. The CDR3: CASSPRRNFGAGELFF. CDR3 coding DNA: TGTGCCAGCAGCCCACGAAGGAACTTTGGCGCCGGGGAGCTGTTTTTT.

This chain joins TRBV18 and TRBJ2-2; a weak D match, TRBD2 (7 bases). The CDR3 loop spans 18 amino acids. From germline, CDR1 is KGHSH and CDR2 LQKENI. V was trimmed by 3 bases and J by 3 bases, leaving 20 bases between them. The CDR3, as DNA: TGTGCCAGCTCACCCCAGGGGCGGGGGCCATCGGACACCGGGGAGCTGTTTTTT. As protein: CASSPQGRGPSDTGELFF.

The CDR3 DNA is TGTGCCAGCAGCCAAGAAAGAGAAACGGGCTCTGGGGCCAACGTCCTGACTTTC. Its protein is CASSQERETGSGANVLTF. J is TRBJ2-6 and V is TRBV14, with no clear D. Germline V gives CDR1 SGHDN, CDR2 FVKESK. CDR3 size: 18 residues. Between the trimmed V and J ends, which lost 0 bases and 0 bases, there was a span of 12 bases.

The chain is built from TRBV12-2 and TRBJ1-4; TRBD1, the table's D call, was not compared with the DNA. TRBV12-2 is annotated as a pseudogene. This CDR3 is 17 amino acids long. CDR3 sequence (DNA): TGTGCAAGTCGCTTAGGAGCCCGGGACAACCTTAATGAAAAACTGTTTTTT. Residues: CASRLGARDNLNEKLFF.

J is TRBJ1-1 and V is TRBV12-5; no clear D. This CDR3 is built from 14 residues. Trimming took off 0 bases at V and 8 bases at J, with 13 bases between the two ends. Germline lookup yields CDR1 LGHNT and CDR2 FRNRAP. The CDR3 loop is CASGLVPVEREAFF. DNA for the CDR3: TGTGCTAGTGGTTTGGTACCGGTAGAAAGGGAAGCTTTCTTT. Combining the CDR3 with reference TRBV12-5 and TRBJ1-1 gives the whole variable domain DARVTQTPRHKVTEMGQEVTMRCQPILGHNTVFWYRQTMMQGLELLAYFRNRAPLDDSGMPKDRFSAEMPDATLATLKIQPSEPRDSAVYFCASGLVPVEREAFFGQGTRLTVV.

By frequency in the sample, this clone is medium-sized (0.01 to 0.1%). V usage is TRBV11-3 and J usage is TRBJ2-7; no clear D. CDR3 length: 16 amino acids. V was trimmed by 5 bases and J by 1 base, leaving 18 bases between them. Per the germline V gene, CDR1 is SGHNT and CDR2 is YENEEA. CDR3 amino acids: CASSQTVLSPSYEQYF. DNA for the CDR3: TGTGCCAGCAGCCAAACTGTCCTGTCTCCGTCCTACGAGCAGTACTTC.

In this sample, this clone turned up a few times. The V call is TRBV2, the J call TRBJ2-1; the match to TRBD2 covers 16 bases. CDR1 SNHLY and CDR2 FYNNEI come from the germline V gene. The CDR3 consists of 18 residues. Trimming cost V 10 bases and J 4 bases; bases outside gene matches: 13. The CDR3 region has the DNA TGTGCCACCATTGCCGGGACTAGCGGGAGGGCGAGGTACAATGAGCAGTTCTTC. This gives the protein CATIAGTSGRARYNEQFF.

This clone was found a few times. The V and J genes are TRBV11-3 and TRBJ2-3; 9 bases fit TRBD2. CDR3 length equals 15 residues. V was clipped by 5 bases and J by 4 bases; unmatched bases: 7. From germline, CDR1 is SGHNT and CDR2 YENEEA. CDR3 sequence: CASSNGGGRADTQYF. CDR3 DNA sequence: TGTGCCAGCAGCAATGGGGGCGGGAGGGCAGATACGCAGTATTTT.